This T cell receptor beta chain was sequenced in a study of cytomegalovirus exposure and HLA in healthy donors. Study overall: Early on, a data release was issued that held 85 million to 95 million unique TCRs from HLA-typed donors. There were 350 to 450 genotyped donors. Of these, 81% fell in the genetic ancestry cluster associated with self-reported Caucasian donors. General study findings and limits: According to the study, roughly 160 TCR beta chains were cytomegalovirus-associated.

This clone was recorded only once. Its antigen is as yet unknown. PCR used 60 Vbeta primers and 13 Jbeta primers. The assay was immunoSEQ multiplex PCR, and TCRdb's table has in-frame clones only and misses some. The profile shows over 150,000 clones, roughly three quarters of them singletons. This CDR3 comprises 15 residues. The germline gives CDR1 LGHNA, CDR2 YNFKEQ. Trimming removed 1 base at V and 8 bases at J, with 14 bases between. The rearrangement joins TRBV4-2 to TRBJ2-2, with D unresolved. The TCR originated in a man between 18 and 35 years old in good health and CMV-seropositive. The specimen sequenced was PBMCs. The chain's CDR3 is CASSQGSLFEGELFF. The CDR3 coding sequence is TGTGCCAGCAGCCAAGGATCCTTATTCGAGGGGGAGCTGTTTTTT.